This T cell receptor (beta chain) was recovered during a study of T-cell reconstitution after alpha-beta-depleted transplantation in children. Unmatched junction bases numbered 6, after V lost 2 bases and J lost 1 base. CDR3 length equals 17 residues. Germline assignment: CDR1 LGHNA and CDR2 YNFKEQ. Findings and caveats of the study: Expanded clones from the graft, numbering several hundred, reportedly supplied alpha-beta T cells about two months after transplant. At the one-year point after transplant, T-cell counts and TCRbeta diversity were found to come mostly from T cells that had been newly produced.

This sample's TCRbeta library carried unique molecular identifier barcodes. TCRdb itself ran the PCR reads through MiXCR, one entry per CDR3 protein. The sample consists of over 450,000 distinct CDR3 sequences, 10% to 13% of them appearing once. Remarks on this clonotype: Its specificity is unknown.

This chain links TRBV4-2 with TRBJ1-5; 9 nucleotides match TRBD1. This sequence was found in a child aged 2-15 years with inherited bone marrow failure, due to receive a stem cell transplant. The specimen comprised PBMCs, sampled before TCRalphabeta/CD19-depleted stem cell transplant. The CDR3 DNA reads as TGTGCCAGCAGCCAAAGCGAAGGGACAGGGAGCAATCAGCCCCAGCATTTT. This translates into CASSQSEGTGSNQPQHF.